These 28 T cell receptor beta chains came from one sample sequenced in a study of T cells in tumors and immune-related adverse events. Clones were read by immunoSEQ multiplex PCR, and TCRdb kept only the in-frame ones, dropping some. The sample lists about 4,900 clones, about 61% occurring once. Sequencing was performed on gut tissue, taken from a patient treated with anti-PD-1 therapy. The source is a female donor with metastatic renal cell carcinoma.

The V gene is TRBV9, the J gene TRBJ1-4; D might be TRBD1 (5 bases). This CDR3 is built from 12 residues. The germline gives CDR1 SGDLS, CDR2 YYNGEE. Trimming removed 4 bases at V and 8 bases at J, with 9 bases between. CDR3 DNA sequence: TGTGCCAGCAGCTTTCAGGGCGAAAAACTGTTTTTT. The encoded protein is CASSFQGEKLFF.

The rearrangement uses TRBV7-2 and TRBJ1-1; TRBD1 aligns across 10 bases. Germline V gene lookup returns CDR1 SGHTA and CDR2 FQGNSA. V shed 5 bases, J shed 7 bases, and the junction held 10 bases outside the gene matches. There are 15 residues in the CDR3. In nucleotides, the CDR3 is TGTGCCAGCAGCCGTTCCGGGACAGGGGTCGGTGAAGCTTTCTTT. As protein: CASSRSGTGVGEAFF. Filled out from reference TRBV7-2 and TRBJ1-1, the complete variable domain reads GAGVSQSPSNKVTEKGKDVELRCDPISGHTALYWYRQSLGQGLEFLIYFQGNSAPDKSGLPSDRFSAERTGGSVSTLTIQRTQQEDSAVYLCASSRSGTGVGEAFFGQGTRLTVV.

The V call is TRBV28, the J call TRBJ1-4; tentatively, D is TRBD1 (6 bases). V dropped 6 bases and J dropped 11 bases, with 16 bases sitting between them. The CDR3 loop spans 13 amino acids. The germline gives CDR1 MDHEN, CDR2 SYDVKM. The DNA for the CDR3 is TGTGCCAGCAGGGGGACATCGACGCAGAAACTGTTTTTT. It encodes CASRGTSTQKLFF.

J is TRBJ2-2 and V is TRBV30; no definite D call. The germline CDR1 and CDR2 sequences are GTSNPN and SVGIG (reference sequence). Trimming took 4 bases from V and 0 from J, leaving 9 bases between them. The CDR3 sequence is 14 residues long. CDR3 region: CAWKPGSNTGELFF. The DNA for the CDR3 is TGTGCCTGGAAGCCCGGATCGAACACCGGGGAGCTGTTTTTT.

This rearrangement joins TRBV13 to TRBJ2-5, with 8 bases fitting TRBD2. Germline assignment: CDR1 PRHDT and CDR2 FYEKMQ (reference sequence). This CDR3 has 15 residues. V lost 5 bases, J lost 3 bases, and 8 bases stayed unmatched. The CDR3 loop is CASSRASGYKETQYF. For the CDR3, the DNA is TGTGCCAGCAGCAGAGCTAGCGGGTATAAAGAGACCCAGTACTTC.

This clone appeared a few times. The chain recombines TRBV7-9 with TRBJ1-1, with a weak D call TRBD1 (5 bases). V was trimmed by 0 bases and J by 0 bases, leaving 8 bases between them. CDR1 is SEHNR, CDR2 FQNEAQ, per germline (reference sequence). This CDR3 contains 15 residues. The CDR3 is CASSLAMGVNTEAFF. The CDR3 DNA reads TGTGCCAGCAGCTTAGCGATGGGGGTGAACACTGAAGCTTTCTTT.

The chain joins TRBV6-5 to TRBJ2-1, with 10 bases lining up with TRBD2. J lost 4 bases, V lost 6 bases, and 6 bases had no gene match. The CDR3 loop spans 15 amino acids. The germline V gene has CDR1 MNHEY and CDR2 SVGAGI. As DNA, the CDR3 is TGTGCCAGCAGCCGAGCGGGGGGGGAATACAATGAGCAGTTCTTC. This translates into CASSRAGGEYNEQFF.

This clone was observed once. The rearrangement uses TRBV5-4 and TRBJ1-2; TRBD1 agrees at 8 bases. After removal of 5 bases from V and 8 bases from J, the junction contained 11 bases not matched to a gene. The CDR3 is made up of 14 amino acids. Germline V gene lookup returns CDR1 SGHNT and CDR2 YYREEE (reference sequence). CDR3 coding DNA: TGTGCCAGCAGTTGGGGGCAGGGGGCGGAGGGCTACACCTTC. Translated, it gives CASSWGQGAEGYTF.

J is TRBJ1-2 and V is TRBV6-5, with a possible D match to TRBD1 (5 bases). CDR1 and CDR2 from the germline V gene are MNHEY and SVGAGI. The CDR3 is 11 amino acids. V was cut by 8 bases and J by 4 bases, with 8 bases left in between. CDR3 amino acids: CASGGTYGYTF. The CDR3 nucleotides read TGTGCCAGCGGGGGAACCTATGGCTACACCTTC.

This clone was detected a few times. The chain uses TRBV2 and TRBJ2-5, with 7 bases aligning to TRBD2. In germline, CDR1 is SNHLY, CDR2 FYNNEI. The CDR3 runs 11 residues. Unmatched junction bases numbered 6, after V lost 7 bases and J lost 10 bases. CDR3 coding DNA: TGTGCCAGCAACCGACGGGGGGACCAGTACTTC. Translated, it gives CASNRRGDQYF.

This chain uses TRBV7-9 with TRBJ2-3, with 8 bases identical to TRBD2. CDR3 size: 14 residues. V gave up 5 bases and J gave up 4 bases; unmatched junction bases: 5. Germline V gene data show CDR1 as SEHNR and CDR2 as FQNEAQ (reference sequence). CDR3 sequence (DNA): TGTGCCAGCAGCCCCAGCGGGGGAGCAGATACGCAGTATTTT. Translation gives CASSPSGGADTQYF.

The chain uses TRBV6-6 and TRBJ2-1; 9 bases line up with TRBD2. This CDR3 spans 16 amino acids. Germline lookup yields CDR1 MNHNY and CDR2 SVGAGI (reference sequence). The ends lost 6 bases at V and 4 bases at J; junction bases unmatched: 10. The CDR3 reads CASSPLGLAGYNEQFF. CDR3 bases: TGTGCCAGCAGCCCCCTTGGGCTAGCGGGGTACAATGAGCAGTTCTTC.

This clone was detected once. The gene calls are TRBV6-1 and TRBJ2-1, with D perhaps matching TRBD2 (6 bases). With 2 bases removed from V and 2 bases from J, the gap between germline ends came to 13 bases. Germline loops: CDR1 MNHNS, CDR2 SASEGT. The length of the CDR3 is 16 residues. For the CDR3, the DNA is TGTGCCAGCAGTGAATCAGTGGCGGGACCCTACAATGAGCAGTTCTTC. This codes for CASSESVAGPYNEQFF.

This chain links TRBV25-1 with TRBJ1-1; D is unclear. Trimming shortened V by 4 bases and J by 1 base, and 7 bases separated the two germline ends. The CDR3 extends over 13 amino acids. Looked up from germline, CDR1 is MGHDK and CDR2 is SYGVNS. The CDR3 DNA is TGTGCCAGCAGTGTATTTGGGAACACTGAAGCTTTCTTT. Protein sequence: CASSVFGNTEAFF.

With regard to this clone: At the DNA level, this CDR3 is encoded by other sequences in the same sample as well. This chain joins TRBV14 and TRBJ2-7; unclear D gene. Trimming stripped 4 bases from V and 3 bases from J, with 4 bases between. CDR3 length equals 11 residues. In germline, CDR1 is SGHDN, CDR2 FVKESK. CDR3 coding DNA: TGTGCCAGCAGCCTTAGCTACGAGCAGTACTTC. Amino acids: CASSLSYEQYF. Full variable domain (rest looked up from reference TRBV14 and TRBJ2-7): EAGVTQFPSHSVIEKGQTVTLRCDPISGHDNLYWYRRVMGKEIKFLLHFVKESKQDESGMPNNRFLAERTGGTYSTLKVQPAELEDSGVYFCASSLSYEQYFGPGTRLTVT.

The chain employs TRBV4-2 and TRBJ1-1; D uncertain. Germline V CDR1 and CDR2: LGHNA, YNFKEQ. This CDR3 is built from 15 residues. V lost 1 base and J lost 8, with 17 bases in between. The CDR3 loop is CASSQGSGDLPEAFF. CDR3 nucleotides: TGTGCCAGCAGCCAAGGGTCGGGAGACCTACCAGAAGCTTTCTTT.

V and J are TRBV27 and TRBJ1-1; no clear D. This CDR3 is built from 13 residues. Germline lookup yields CDR1 MNHEY and CDR2 SMNVEV (reference sequence). V was trimmed by 5 bases and J by 1 base, leaving 8 bases between them. CDR3 DNA: TGTGCCAGCAGTACCGCGGGGAACACTGAAGCTTTCTTT. This encodes CASSTAGNTEAFF.

A single count supports this clone. This chain uses TRBV27 with TRBJ2-7, with 9 bases that match TRBD2. The CDR3 runs to 18 residues. J gave up 2 bases and V 0 bases, and 11 bases lay outside the gene matches. Germline loops: CDR1 MNHEY, CDR2 SMNVEV (reference sequence). The CDR3 DNA reads TGTGCCAGCAGTTTATCCCCATTGGGACTAGCTTACCCCTACGAGCAGTACTTC. As protein: CASSLSPLGLAYPYEQYF.

V gene TRBV7-2 combines with J gene TRBJ2-1, with D perhaps matching TRBD1 (6 bases). The ends were cut back, 0 bases at V and 4 bases at J, with 19 bases in the middle. The CDR3 totals 18 residues. Germline V CDR1 and CDR2: SGHTA, FQGNSA. In DNA, the CDR3 is TGTGCCAGCAGCTTAGCGCTTAGGGGGACCCCCTTTTACAATGAGCAGTTCTTC. It is translated as CASSLALRGTPFYNEQFF.

V gene TRBV5-4 combines with J gene TRBJ2-1; 10 nucleotides align to TRBD2. CDR3 length: 15 amino acids. Trimming at V came to 6 bases and at J to 6 bases, leaving 9 bases not matched to a gene. Germline V lookup: CDR1 SGHNT, CDR2 YYREEE (reference sequence). CDR3 nucleotide sequence: TGTGCCAGCACCTTAGGGACTAGCGCAACCAATGAGCAGTTCTTC. It codes for CASTLGTSATNEQFF.

The chain employs TRBV4-1 and TRBJ2-1, with TRBD2 matching over 9 bases. The CDR3 is 16 residues long. V lost 3 bases and J lost 0; bases outside the gene matches: 3. The germline V gene encodes CDR1 MGHRA and CDR2 YSYEKL. This chain's CDR3 is CASSQYSGSSYNEQFF. The DNA of the CDR3 is TGCGCCAGCAGCCAGTATAGCGGGAGCTCCTACAATGAGCAGTTCTTC.

In the case of this clone: This specimen includes other DNA sequences encoding the same CDR3. The chain uses TRBV11-3 and TRBJ2-3; TRBD2 aligns across 11 bases. Per the germline V gene, CDR1 is SGHNT and CDR2 is YENEEA. The CDR3 spans 16 residues. V lost 5 bases, J lost 1 base, and 5 bases stayed unmatched. The CDR3 DNA is TGTGCCAGCAGCCCCGGGACTAGCGGCCGCACAGATACGCAGTATTTT. Amino acids: CASSPGTSGRTDTQYF.

V gene TRBV30 combines with J gene TRBJ2-7; D not certain. The CDR3 extends over 12 amino acids. V was clipped by 0 bases and J by 7 bases, with 10 bases between them. The germline V gene has CDR1 GTSNPN and CDR2 SVGIG (reference sequence). CDR3 DNA: TGTGCCTGGAGTGTACTGGGTGTGGAGCAGTACTTC. Translated: CAWSVLGVEQYF.

The gene calls are TRBV11-2 and TRBJ2-1; D not certain. With 2 bases removed from V and 7 bases from J, the gap between germline ends came to 6 bases. Looked up from germline, CDR1 is SGHAT and CDR2 is FQNNGV. This CDR3 has 12 residues. CDR3 nucleotide sequence: TGTGCCAGCAGCTTAAGCCCTAATGAGCAGTTCTTC. Protein sequence: CASSLSPNEQFF.

The CDR3 nucleotides are TGTGCCAGTAGTAGAGACTACCAAGAGACCCAGTACTTC. The encoded protein is CASSRDYQETQYF. The chain links TRBV19 to TRBJ2-5; D remains unclear. V was shortened by 4 bases and J by 0 bases, with 6 bases between the two germline ends. The V gene's germline CDR1 is LNHDA and CDR2 SQIVND (reference sequence). This CDR3 contains 13 residues.

V is TRBV7-6 and J is TRBJ1-3, with 7 bases identical to TRBD1. This CDR3 comprises 15 residues. Germline V gene sequence: CDR1 SGHVS, CDR2 FNYEAQ. Germline trimming cut 5 bases from V and 3 bases from J; bases unmatched to any gene: 7. In nucleotides, the CDR3 is TGTGCCAGCAGCGCACAGGGGTCGGGTGGAAACACCATATATTTT. It is translated as CASSAQGSGGNTIYF.

A single count supports this clone. This rearrangement joins TRBV5-1 to TRBJ1-2; the D is unclear. The CDR3 runs 15 residues. Trimming shortened V by 0 bases and J by 4 bases, and 13 bases separated the two germline ends. Germline loops: CDR1 SGHRS, CDR2 YFSETQ. CDR3: CASSLVATTGYGYTF. The CDR3 DNA sequence: TGCGCCAGCAGCTTGGTAGCCACCACCGGCTATGGCTACACCTTC.

The chain has TRBV6-1 and TRBJ1-2, with 10 bases that match TRBD1. The CDR3 contains 14 residues. Per the germline V gene, CDR1 is MNHNS and CDR2 is SASEGT. The trim removed 6 bases at V and 5 bases at J, leaving 6 bases unmatched. The CDR3 DNA follows: TGTGCCAGCAGAGACAGGGGGCGAAATTATGGCTACACCTTC. It yields the protein CASRDRGRNYGYTF.